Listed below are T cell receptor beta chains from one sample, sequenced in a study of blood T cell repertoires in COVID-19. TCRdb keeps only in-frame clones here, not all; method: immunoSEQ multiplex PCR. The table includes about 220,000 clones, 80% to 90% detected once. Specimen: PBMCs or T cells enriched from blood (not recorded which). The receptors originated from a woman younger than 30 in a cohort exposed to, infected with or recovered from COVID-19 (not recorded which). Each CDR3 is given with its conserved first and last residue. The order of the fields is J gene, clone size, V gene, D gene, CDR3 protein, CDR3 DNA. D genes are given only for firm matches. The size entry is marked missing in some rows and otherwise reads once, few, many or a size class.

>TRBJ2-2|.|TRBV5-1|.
CASSLDGTGSNTGELFF
TGCGCCAGCAGCTTGGATGGTACAGGGTCCAACACCGGGGAGCTGTTTTTT
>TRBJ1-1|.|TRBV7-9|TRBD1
CASSTTGGQNTEAFF
TGTGCCAGCAGCACTACAGGGGGTCAGAACACTGAAGCTTTCTTT
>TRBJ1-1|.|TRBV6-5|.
CASSLGGREAFF
TGTGCCAGCAGCCTCGGCGGGAGAGAAGCTTTCTTT
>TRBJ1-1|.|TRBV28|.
CASLVRSNTEAFF
TGTGCCAGCTTGGTCAGATCCAACACTGAAGCTTTCTTT
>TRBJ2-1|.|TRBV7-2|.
CASRKGGSYNEQFF
TGTGCCAGCAGGAAGGGAGGCTCCTACAATGAGCAGTTCTTC
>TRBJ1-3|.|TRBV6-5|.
CASRRQSSSGNTIYF
TGTGCCAGCAGGCGACAGTCGAGCTCTGGAAACACCATATATTTT
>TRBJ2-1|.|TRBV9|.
CASSVASVATYNEQFF
TGTGCCAGCAGCGTAGCCTCAGTAGCTACCTACAATGAGCAGTTCTTC
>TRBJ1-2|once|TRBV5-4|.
CASSSGRYGYTF
TGTGCCAGCAGCTCAGGGAGGTATGGCTACACCTTC
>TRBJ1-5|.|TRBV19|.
CASSHRDWNQPQHF
TGTGCCAGTAGCCACAGGGATTGGAATCAGCCCCAGCATTTT
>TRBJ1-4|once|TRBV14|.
CASSQEHKSTNEKLFF
TGTGCCAGCAGCCAAGAGCACAAGTCGACTAATGAAAAACTGTTTTTT
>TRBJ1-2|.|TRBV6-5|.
CAIRTVSGGYGYTF
TGTGCCATTCGGACAGTCTCAGGAGGCTATGGCTACACCTTC
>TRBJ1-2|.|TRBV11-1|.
CASSLDIFNYGYTF
TGTGCCAGCAGCTTAGACATCTTTAACTATGGCTACACCTTC
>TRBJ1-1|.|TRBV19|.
CASSWRYMNTEAFF
TGTGCCAGTAGTTGGAGATATATGAACACTGAAGCTTTCTTT
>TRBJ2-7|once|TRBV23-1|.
CASSQVNGREGEQYF
TGCGCCAGCAGTCAAGTTAACGGGAGAGAAGGCGAGCAGTACTTC
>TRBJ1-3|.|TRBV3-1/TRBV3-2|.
CASSQDHRANTIYF
TGTGCCAGCAGCCAAGACCACAGGGCCAACACCATATATTTT
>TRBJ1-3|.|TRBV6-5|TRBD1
CASGRDRDPGNTIYF
TGTGCCAGCGGCCGGGACAGGGACCCTGGAAACACCATATATTTT
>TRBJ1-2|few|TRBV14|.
CASSQVLNRYGYTF
TGTGCCAGCAGCCAAGTCCTCAACAGGTATGGCTACACCTTC
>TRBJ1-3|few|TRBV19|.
CASSSWGHSGNTIYF
TGTGCCAGTAGTTCGTGGGGGCACTCTGGAAACACCATATATTTT
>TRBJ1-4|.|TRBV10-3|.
CAISEAGADEKLFF
TGTGCCATCAGTGAAGCGGGGGCGGATGAAAAACTGTTTTTT
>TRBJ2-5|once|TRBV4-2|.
CASRQAGGETQYF
TGTGCCAGCAGACAGGCAGGCGGCGAGACCCAGTACTTC
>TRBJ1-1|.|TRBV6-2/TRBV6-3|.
CASSYLGGAFF
TGTGCCAGCAGTTACTTAGGGGGAGCTTTCTTT
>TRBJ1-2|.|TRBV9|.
CASSSTGTGDGYTF
TGTGCCAGCAGCTCGACCGGGACGGGGGATGGCTACACCTTC
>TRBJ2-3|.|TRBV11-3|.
CASSFGREADTQYF
TGTGCCAGCAGCTTTGGCAGGGAGGCGGATACGCAGTATTTT
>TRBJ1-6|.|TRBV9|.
CASSPTISGNSPLHF
TGTGCCAGCAGCCCGACAATATCAGGGAATTCACCCCTCCACTTT
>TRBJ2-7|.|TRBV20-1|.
CSVSGYEQYF
TGCAGTGTGAGCGGCTACGAGCAGTACTTC
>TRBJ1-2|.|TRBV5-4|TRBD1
CASSLGMGGQGNYGYTF
TGTGCCAGCAGCTTGGGCATGGGGGGACAGGGAAACTATGGCTACACCTTC
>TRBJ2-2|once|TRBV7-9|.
CASSLVGKGSNTGELFF
TGTGCCAGCAGCTTAGTTGGTAAGGGGTCGAACACCGGGGAGCTGTTTTTT
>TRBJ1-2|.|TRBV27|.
CASSQGNYGYTF
TGTGCCAGCAGTCAGGGGAACTATGGCTACACCTTC
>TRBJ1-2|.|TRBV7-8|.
CASTRGGAINGYTF
TGTGCCAGCACCCGGGGAGGGGCAATTAATGGCTACACCTTC
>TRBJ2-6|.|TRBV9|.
CASSRQTGANVLTF
TGTGCCAGCAGCAGACAGACTGGGGCCAACGTCCTGACTTTC
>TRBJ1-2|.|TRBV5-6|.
CASSFREGYTF
TGTGCCAGCAGCTTCCGGGAGGGCTACACCTTC
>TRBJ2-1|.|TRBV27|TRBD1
CPQHPTGGSYNEQFF
TGTCCACAGCATCCTACAGGGGGCTCCTACAATGAGCAGTTCTTC
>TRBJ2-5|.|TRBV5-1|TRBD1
CASSRFRDSQETQYF
TGCGCCAGCAGCCGTTTCCGGGACAGCCAAGAGACCCAGTACTTC
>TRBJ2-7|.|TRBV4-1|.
CASSQNPSSYEQYF
TGCGCCAGCAGCCAAAACCCGAGCTCCTACGAGCAGTACTTC
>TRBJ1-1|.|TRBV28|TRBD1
CASNTGGTGPNTEAFF
TGTGCCAGCAACACAGGGGGGACAGGGCCGAACACTGAAGCTTTCTTT
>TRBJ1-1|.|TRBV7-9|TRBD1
CASIRTGNTEAFF
TGTGCCAGCATCCGGACAGGGAACACTGAAGCTTTCTTT
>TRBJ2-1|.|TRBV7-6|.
CASSLEVGPANEQFF
TGTGCCAGCAGCTTAGAGGTTGGGCCGGCCAATGAGCAGTTCTTC
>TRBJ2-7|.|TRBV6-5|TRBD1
CASGRQGNSYEQYF
TGTGCCAGCGGGAGACAGGGGAATTCCTACGAGCAGTACTTC
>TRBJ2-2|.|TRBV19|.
CASSIVCPGATNTGELFF
TGTGCCAGTAGTATAGTGTGCCCAGGGGCTACGAACACCGGGGAGCTGTTTTTT